Below are 9 T cell receptor beta chains sequenced from a single sample in a study of blood T cells in healthy people across ages. Through a sample-barcoded 5' primer and a J-beta primer mix, a second PCR was run for about 6 to 12 cycles. TCRdb redid the calling of the 5' RACE reads with MiXCR, one entry per CDR3 protein. The table includes 540,000 or so distinct CDR3 sequences, about 24% detected once. These data were also filed under a second study, of T cells of mothers and their children.

The material sequenced was blood. Every receptor here comes from a boy between 5 and 17 years old in good health.

At least ten counts were recorded for this clonotype. J is TRBJ2-5 and V is TRBV29-1; the match to TRBD2 covers 11 bases. Trimming at V came to 0 bases and at J to 6 bases, leaving 15 bases not matched to a gene. Germline-derived CDR1 and CDR2 are SQVTM and ANQGSEA. The CDR3 consists of 18 residues. CDR3 sequence (DNA): TGCAGCGTTGAAGATGGGGTTAGATTAGCGGGAGGGGTACAGACCCAGTACTTC. Amino acid sequence: CSVEDGVRLAGGVQTQYF.

The chain combines TRBV12-3 or TRBV12-4 with TRBJ2-1, with D unclear. The ends were cut back, 10 bases at V and 3 bases at J, with 10 bases in the middle. CDR3 length equals 12 residues. CDR3 region: CATAGGYNEQFF. CDR3 sequence (DNA): TGTGCCACCGCCGGCGGCTACAATGAGCAGTTCTTC.

The table lists this clonotype with a few counts. CDR3 region: CSAREGQDPYGYTF. The DNA for the CDR3 is TGCAGTGCTAGAGAAGGGCAGGACCCCTATGGCTACACCTTC. The genes are TRBV20-1 and TRBJ1-2; unclear D gene. V was clipped by 0 bases and J by 4 bases, with 12 bases between them. The CDR3 contains 14 residues. The germline V gene has CDR1 DFQATT and CDR2 SNEGSKA (reference sequence).

The chain uses TRBV24-1 and TRBJ2-3; no firm D call. V dropped 5 bases and J dropped 2 bases, with 10 bases sitting between them. This CDR3 has 14 amino acids. Germline V gene sequence: CDR1 KGHDR, CDR2 SFDVKD. In DNA, the CDR3 is TGTGCCACCAGTGGGCAGCCCCTCACAGATACGCAGTATTTT. As protein: CATSGQPLTDTQYF.

The chain uses TRBV7-2 and TRBJ2-3, with D perhaps assigned TRBD1 or TRBD2 (6 bases each). The CDR3 spans 15 residues. Between the trimmed V and J ends, which lost 5 bases and 2 bases, there was a span of 14 bases. Germline V gene sequence: CDR1 SGHTA, CDR2 FQGNSA. This CDR3 reads CTSSGRRGVTDTQYF. Here the CDR3 DNA reads TGTACCAGCAGCGGCCGAAGGGGGGTCACAGATACGCAGTATTTT.

V usage is TRBV14 and J usage is TRBJ1-1, with D maybe TRBD1 (6 bases). Germline V gives CDR1 SGHDN, CDR2 FVKESK. This CDR3 spans 13 amino acids. V gave up 4 bases and J gave up 5 bases, with 11 bases separating them. CDR3 sequence reads: CASSRGGVTEAFF. The CDR3 coding sequence is TGTGCCAGCAGCCGAGGGGGGGTGACTGAAGCTTTCTTT.

The table lists this clonotype with a few counts. The chain combines TRBV7-6 with TRBJ2-2; a possible D gene is TRBD2 (5 bases). This CDR3 is 16 amino acids long. The germline V gene encodes CDR1 SGHVS and CDR2 FNYEAQ. The V end lost 5 bases, the J end lost 2 bases, and 15 bases lay between the germline ends. CDR3 region: CASSKSRGVNTGELFF. DNA of the CDR3: TGTGCCAGCAGCAAATCACGGGGAGTCAACACCGGGGAGCTGTTTTTT.

This clonotype has just a few counts. The chain uses TRBV29-1 and TRBJ2-6; 11 bases match TRBD1. Germline CDR1 and CDR2: SQVTM and ANQGSEA. CDR3 length: 18 residues. J lost 2 bases, V lost 6 bases, and 12 bases had no gene match. CDR3 amino acids: CSVGDRGNRDTGANVLTF. For the CDR3, the DNA is TGCAGCGTGGGGGACAGGGGGAACCGAGATACTGGGGCCAACGTCCTGACTTTC.

The CDR3 bases are TGCAGTGCTAGAGATGACAAAAACATTCAGTACTTC. This encodes CSARDDKNIQYF. The rearrangement links TRBV20-1 to TRBJ2-4, with unresolved D. Germline CDR1 and CDR2: DFQATT and SNEGSKA (reference sequence). The CDR3 spans 12 residues. V lost 0 bases, J lost 3 bases, and 3 bases lay in between.